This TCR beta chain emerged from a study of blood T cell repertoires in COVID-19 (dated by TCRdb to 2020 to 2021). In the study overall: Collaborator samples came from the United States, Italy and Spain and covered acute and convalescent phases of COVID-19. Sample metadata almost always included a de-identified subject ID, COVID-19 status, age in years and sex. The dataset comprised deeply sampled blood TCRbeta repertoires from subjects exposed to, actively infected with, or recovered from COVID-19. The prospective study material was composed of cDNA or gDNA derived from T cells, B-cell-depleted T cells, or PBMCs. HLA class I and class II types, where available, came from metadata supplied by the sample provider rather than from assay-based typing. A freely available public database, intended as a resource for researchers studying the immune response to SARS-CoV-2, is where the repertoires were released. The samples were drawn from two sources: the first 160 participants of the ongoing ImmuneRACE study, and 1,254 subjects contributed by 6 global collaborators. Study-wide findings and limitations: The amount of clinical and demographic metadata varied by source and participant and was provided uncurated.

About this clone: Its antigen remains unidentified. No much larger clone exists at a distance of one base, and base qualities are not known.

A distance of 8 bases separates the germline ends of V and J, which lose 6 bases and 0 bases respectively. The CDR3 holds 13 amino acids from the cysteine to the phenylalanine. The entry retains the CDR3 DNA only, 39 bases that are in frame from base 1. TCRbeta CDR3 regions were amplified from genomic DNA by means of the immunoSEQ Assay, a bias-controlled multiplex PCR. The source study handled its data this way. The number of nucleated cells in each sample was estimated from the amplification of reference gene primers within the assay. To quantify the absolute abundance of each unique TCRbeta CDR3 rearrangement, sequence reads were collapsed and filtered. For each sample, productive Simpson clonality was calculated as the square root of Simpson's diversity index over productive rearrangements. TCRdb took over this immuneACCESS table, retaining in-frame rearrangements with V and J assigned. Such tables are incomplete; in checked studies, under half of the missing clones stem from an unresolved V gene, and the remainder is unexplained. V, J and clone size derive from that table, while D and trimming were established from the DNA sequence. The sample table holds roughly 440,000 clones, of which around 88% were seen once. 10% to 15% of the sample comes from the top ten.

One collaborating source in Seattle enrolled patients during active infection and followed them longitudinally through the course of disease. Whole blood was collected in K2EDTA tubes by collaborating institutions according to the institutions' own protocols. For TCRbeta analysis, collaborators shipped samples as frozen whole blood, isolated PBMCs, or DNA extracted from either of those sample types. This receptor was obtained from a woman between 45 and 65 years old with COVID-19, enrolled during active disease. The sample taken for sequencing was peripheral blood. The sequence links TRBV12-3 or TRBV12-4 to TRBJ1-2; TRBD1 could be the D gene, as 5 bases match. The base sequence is TGTGCCAGCAGAGGGGATGCTAACTATGGCTACACCTTC. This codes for CASRGDANYGYTF.